The rows below give T cell receptor beta chains drawn from one sample of a study of response to subunit inactivated influenza vaccine. Each CDR3 protein gets one entry after TCRdb re-called the RT-PCR reads with MiXCR. There are about 520,000 distinct CDR3 sequences in the sample; roughly 27% occur only once, and 1.9% lies in the top ten. The starting material was CD4+ T cells sorted from PBMCs, obtained more than 4 days after vaccination. The receptors come from a man aged 45-60 years who received an inactivated influenza vaccine. The CDR3 runs from the conserved cysteine through the conserved F or W. D genes are given only for firm matches. Part of the rows lack a size; the others show once, few, many or a class for expanded clones.

TRBV7-2	TRBJ1-1	NA	few	CASSLRAQATEAFF	TGTGCCAGCAGCTTACGAGCGCAGGCCACTGAAGCTTTCTTT
TRBV20-1	TRBJ2-7	TRBD2	few	CSARASGFSSYEQYF	TGCAGTGCTAGAGCTAGCGGGTTTAGCTCCTACGAGCAGTACTTC
TRBV29-1	TRBJ2-1	NA	NA	CSVELKHNEQFF	TGCAGCGTTGAACTAAAACACAATGAGCAGTTCTTC
TRBV11-1	TRBJ2-1	TRBD2	NA	CASSHRVGLAGGPNEQFF	TGTGCCAGCAGCCACAGAGTGGGACTAGCGGGAGGGCCGAATGAGCAGTTCTTC
TRBV12-3/TRBV12-4	TRBJ2-5	NA	few	CASSFTGLQETQYF	TGTGCCAGCAGCTTCACAGGGCTCCAAGAGACCCAGTACTTC
TRBV7-2	TRBJ2-3	TRBD1	NA	CASSFGTVSQNTQYF	TGTGCCAGCAGCTTTGGGACAGTGAGTCAAAATACGCAGTATTTT
TRBV29-1	TRBJ2-1	NA	NA	CSVVGVGNEQFF	TGCAGCGTTGTAGGGGTTGGCAATGAGCAGTTCTTC
TRBV5-1	TRBJ2-1	TRBD2	NA	CASSKGLASNNPKSEQFF	TGCGCCAGCAGCAAGGGACTAGCGAGCAACAACCCCAAATCTGAGCAGTTCTTC
TRBV3-1	TRBJ2-5	NA	NA	CASSQRTVQETQYF	TGTGCCAGCAGCCAAAGGACGGTCCAAGAGACCCAGTACTTC
TRBV7-9	TRBJ2-4	TRBD2	few	CASRHNRAGESGSIQYF	TGTGCCAGCAGACATAATCGGGCGGGGGAAAGTGGGAGCATTCAGTACTTC
TRBV19	TRBJ2-1	NA	NA	CASSPTGERQFF	TGTGCCAGTAGTCCCACGGGCGAGCGGCAGTTCTTC
TRBV7-8	TRBJ2-2	TRBD2	NA	CASSAGLAATGELFF	TGTGCCAGCAGCGCGGGACTAGCTGCGACCGGGGAGCTGTTTTTT
TRBV28	TRBJ2-3	TRBD2	NA	CASSSPGTSSRDTQYF	TGTGCCAGCAGTTCACCAGGGACTAGCTCGAGAGATACGCAGTATTTT
TRBV7-9	TRBJ2-3	TRBD2	many	CASSLVAGGTDTQYF	TGTGCCAGCAGCTTAGTTGCGGGGGGTACAGATACGCAGTATTTT
TRBV27	TRBJ1-4	NA	NA	CASSSGGPNEKLFF	TGTGCCAGCAGTTCGGGGGGCCCTAATGAAAAACTGTTTTTT
TRBV24-1	TRBJ1-2	NA	few	CATSGSRQATFSGYTF	TGTGCCACCAGTGGTTCGAGACAGGCGACCTTCTCTGGCTACACCTTC
TRBV28	TRBJ1-1	TRBD1	NA	CASSWTGGRTEAFF	TGTGCCAGCAGTTGGACAGGGGGCCGGACTGAAGCTTTCTTT